This entry lists 24 T cell receptor beta chains sequenced from one sample in a study of CD8 T cells in ankylosing spondylitis. MiXCR, applied by TCRdb to the 5' RACE reads, yields one record per CDR3 protein. The data contain 250,000 to 300,000 distinct CDR3 sequences, roughly 20% of them singletons. What was sequenced was blood, either unsorted or a sorted T cell fraction (not recorded which). The receptors here all came from a male donor with ankylosing spondylitis or in good health (not recorded which).

V and J are TRBV5-1 and TRBJ2-2; 9 positions match TRBD1. The CDR3 covers 18 residues. Germline values: CDR1 SGHRS, CDR2 YFSETQ. Trimming cost V 2 bases and J 6 bases; bases outside gene matches: 14. CDR3 protein: CASSFTLPGQGPSGELFF. The CDR3 region has the DNA TGCGCCAGCAGCTTTACACTACCGGGACAGGGCCCCTCCGGGGAGCTGTTTTTT. Full variable domain (outside the CDR3, taken from reference TRBV5-1 and TRBJ2-2): KAGVTQTPRYLIKTRGQQVTLSCSPISGHRSVSWYQQTPGQGLQFLFEYFSETQRNKGNFPGRFSGRQFSNSRSEMNVSTLELGDSALYLCASSFTLPGQGPSGELFFGEGSRLTVL.

The chain employs TRBV16 and TRBJ1-1; D ambiguous. The CDR3 has 15 amino acids. The V end was cut by 4 bases, the J end by 0 bases, with 12 bases between. Germline V gives CDR1 KGHSY, CDR2 FQNENV. The DNA of the CDR3 is TGTGCCAGCAGCCCGACAAGTGTATTGAACACTGAAGCTTTCTTT. This gives the protein CASSPTSVLNTEAFF.

The chain joins TRBV20-1 to TRBJ1-2, with D perhaps matching TRBD1 (6 bases). Germline CDR1 reads DFQATT; CDR2 reads SNEGSKA (reference sequence). This CDR3 has 13 residues. V was clipped by 6 bases and J by 5 bases, with 16 bases between them. The CDR3 region has the DNA TGCAGTGCCCCGATGGGGGCGCAATATGGCTACACCTTC. This codes for CSAPMGAQYGYTF.

This clonotype has a handful of counts. The gene calls are TRBV30 and TRBJ1-4; D remains unclear. The length of the CDR3 is 13 residues. V gave up 2 bases and J gave up 7 bases, with 11 bases separating them. From germline, CDR1 is GTSNPN and CDR2 SVGIG (reference sequence). The CDR3 nucleotides read TGTGCCTGGAGTACTGGGTTTGGTGAAAAACTGTTTTTT. It translates to CAWSTGFGEKLFF.

In its sample, this clonotype was seen many times. The chain employs TRBV20-1 and TRBJ2-1; 9 bases fit TRBD2. V shed 1 base and J 10 bases; nucleotides not matched to a gene: 11. The germline CDR1 and CDR2 sequences are DFQATT and SNEGSKA (reference sequence). The CDR3 extends over 15 amino acids. CDR3 amino acids: CSARVGTSRAYEQFF. The DNA of the CDR3 is TGCAGTGCTAGAGTTGGGACTAGCAGGGCATACGAGCAGTTCTTC.

This clonotype showed up just a few times. The gene calls are TRBV10-3 and TRBJ2-2, with TRBD1 as a possible D gene (6 bases). CDR3 length: 17 residues. CDR1 and CDR2 (germline): ENHRY, SYGVKD. Deletions cut 3 bases from V and 6 bases from J, with 20 bases between. DNA for the CDR3: TGTGCCATCAGTGAAACAGCCACAGGGAAAGGGTCCGGGGAGCTGTTTTTT. It encodes CAISETATGKGSGELFF.

The chain combines TRBV28 with TRBJ2-3; 11 nucleotides align to TRBD1. With 1 base clipped from V and 5 bases from J, the junction kept 8 bases outside the gene matches. Germline V gene sequence: CDR1 MDHEN, CDR2 SYDVKM. This CDR3 has 17 residues. CDR3 sequence reads: CASSLLGTGQGGDTQYF. CDR3 coding DNA: TGTGCCAGCAGTTTATTGGGAACGGGACAGGGGGGAGATACGCAGTATTTT.

The chain joins TRBV12-3 or TRBV12-4 to TRBJ2-1; 9 bases are a match to TRBD2. This CDR3 is built from 15 residues. The ends lost 6 bases at V and 2 bases at J; junction bases unmatched: 5. This CDR3 reads CASRPSGIPYNEQFF. The CDR3 nucleotides are TGTGCCAGCAGGCCTAGCGGGATCCCCTACAATGAGCAGTTCTTC.

The genes are TRBV6-2 or TRBV6-3 and TRBJ2-7; D is possibly TRBD1 or TRBD2 (6 bases each). Deletions cut 6 bases from V and 1 base from J, with 13 bases between. This CDR3 is built from 14 residues. CDR1 is MNHEY, CDR2 SVGEGT, per germline. The CDR3 protein is CASRRDTSSYEQYV. CDR3 DNA sequence: TGTGCCAGCAGGCGGGACACATCTTCCTACGAGCAGTACGTC.

This clonotype was seen ten or more times. This rearrangement joins TRBV5-1 to TRBJ1-1; 9 bases match TRBD1. CDR3 size: 14 residues. From germline, CDR1 is SGHRS and CDR2 YFSETQ. Trimming cost V 3 bases and J 6 bases; bases outside gene matches: 6. The CDR3 DNA follows: TGCGCCAGCAGCTCGGGACAGGGTTTCCCTGAAGCTTTCTTT. Protein product: CASSSGQGFPEAFF.

The rearrangement links TRBV20-1 to TRBJ2-7; 10 positions agree with TRBD2. The CDR3 extends over 14 amino acids. Germline values: CDR1 DFQATT, CDR2 SNEGSKA (reference sequence). V lost 5 bases and J lost 0; bases outside the gene matches: 4. The CDR3 DNA reads as TGCAGTGCTTTAGCGGGAGGAAGCTCCTACGAGCAGTACGTC. Translating gives CSALAGGSSYEQYV.

The chain uses TRBV7-3 and TRBJ2-7; TRBD1 matches 10 bases. CDR3 length equals 15 residues. Germline V lookup: CDR1 SGHTA, CDR2 FQGTGA. With 5 bases clipped from V and 1 base from J, the junction kept 5 bases outside the gene matches. The DNA of the CDR3 is TGTGCCAGCAGCCCCCGGGACAGGGGTTCCTACGAGCAGTACGTC. Translating it yields CASSPRDRGSYEQYV.

This chain links TRBV9 with TRBJ2-1, with D uncertain. CDR1 is SGDLS and CDR2 is YYNGEE in the germline V gene. This CDR3 is 16 amino acids long. Trimming cost V 2 bases and J 4 bases, with 16 bases left between them. CDR3 loop: CASSVGRQNNYNEQFF. The CDR3 coding sequence is TGTGCCAGCAGCGTGGGTCGACAAAACAATTACAATGAGCAGTTCTTC.

This clonotype was seen only a few times. V usage is TRBV5-1 and J usage is TRBJ1-1; D ambiguous. The germline V and J ends were trimmed by 4 bases and 4 bases, with 14 bases remaining between them. The CDR3 is made up of 14 amino acids. CDR1 and CDR2 from the germline V gene are SGHRS and YFSETQ. CDR3 DNA sequence: TGCGCCAGCAGCCGATCCTCGGGGAGCACTGAAGCTTTCTTT. It specifies CASSRSSGSTEAFF.

The rearrangement links TRBV6-5 to TRBJ1-4; D call uncertain. The V end lost 4 bases, the J end lost 5 bases, and 11 bases lay between the germline ends. This CDR3 spans 14 amino acids. Per germline, CDR1 MNHEY and CDR2 SVGAGI. CDR3 loop: CASSSRTGNEKLFF. The CDR3 region has the DNA TGTGCCAGCAGTTCCCGGACCGGGAATGAAAAACTGTTTTTT.

V gene TRBV12-3 or TRBV12-4 combines with J gene TRBJ2-1; D call uncertain. Trimming cost V 3 bases and J 0 bases, with 12 bases left between them. The CDR3 covers 16 residues. CDR3 in amino acids: CASSFHRVGSYNEQFF. The CDR3 region has the DNA TGTGCCAGCAGTTTTCATCGGGTGGGCTCCTACAATGAGCAGTTCTTC.

This clonotype appeared a few times. The DNA of the CDR3 is TGTGCCAGCAGGGTAGACAGTTCGAACACTGAAGCTTTCTTT. This encodes CASRVDSSNTEAFF. The rearrangement uses TRBV12-3 or TRBV12-4 and TRBJ1-1; D might be TRBD1 (5 bases). The CDR3 has 14 amino acids. V was pared by 6 bases and J by 1 base, with 12 bases between.

V usage is TRBV4-2 and J usage is TRBJ2-1; 8 bases are shared with TRBD2. Germline V gene data show CDR1 as LGHNA and CDR2 as YNFKEQ. The CDR3 is 16 amino acids. The junction had 3 bases not matched to a gene; V was cut back by 0 bases and J by 2 bases. CDR3 sequence reads: CASSQDTSGAYNEQFF. CDR3 sequence (DNA): TGTGCCAGCAGCCAAGATACTAGCGGAGCCTACAATGAGCAGTTCTTC.

This clonotype was seen a few times. CDR3 nucleotide sequence: TGTGCCAGCAGCCGTCGTGGGTTGGGGACCCAGTACTTC. Its translation: CASSRRGLGTQYF. This sequence joins TRBV7-8 and TRBJ2-5; D is unclear. CDR1 is SGHVS and CDR2 is FQNEAQ in the germline V gene. CDR3 length equals 13 residues. V was shortened by 5 bases and J by 7 bases, with 14 bases between the two germline ends.

This clonotype was detected a few times. The chain uses TRBV2 and TRBJ2-1; 8 bases align to TRBD2. CDR1 SNHLY and CDR2 FYNNEI come from the germline V gene. V gave up 7 bases and J gave up 9 bases; unmatched junction bases: 5. The CDR3 extends over 12 amino acids. In nucleotides, the CDR3 is TGTGCCAGCAAGCGGGAGCAGGGTGAGCAGTTCTTC. Translated, it gives CASKREQGEQFF.

The rearrangement uses TRBV28 and TRBJ2-3, with D maybe TRBD1 (5 bases). Deletions cut 7 bases from V and 1 base from J, with 18 bases between. There are 16 residues in the CDR3. The germline CDR1 and CDR2 sequences are MDHEN and SYDVKM. CDR3 residues: CASTPGLMAGTDTQYF. CDR3 nucleotides: TGTGCCAGCACGCCAGGGTTAATGGCGGGCACAGATACGCAGTATTTT. Combining the CDR3 with reference TRBV28 and TRBJ2-3 gives the whole variable domain DVKVTQSSRYLVKRTGEKVFLECVQDMDHENMFWYRQDPGLGLRLIYFSYDVKMKEKGDIPEGYSVSREKKERFSLILESASTNQTSMYLCASTPGLMAGTDTQYFGPGTRLTVL.

This clonotype was counted ten times or more. The CDR3 DNA sequence: TGCGCCAGCAGCTTGGGACAGGGAACCCTCTACAATGAGCAGTTCTTC. Translation gives CASSLGQGTLYNEQFF. V usage is TRBV5-1 and J usage is TRBJ2-1; 7 nucleotides line up with TRBD1. Trimming at V came to 0 bases and at J to 3 bases, leaving 6 bases not matched to a gene. This CDR3 comprises 16 residues. Germline CDR1 SGHRS, CDR2 YFSETQ. Drawing the rest from reference TRBV5-1 and TRBJ2-1, the complete variable domain is KAGVTQTPRYLIKTRGQQVTLSCSPISGHRSVSWYQQTPGQGLQFLFEYFSETQRNKGNFPGRFSGRQFSNSRSEMNVSTLELGDSALYLCASSLGQGTLYNEQFFGPGTRLTVL.

This clonotype was observed a few times. V usage is TRBV12-3 or TRBV12-4 and J usage is TRBJ2-7; the D is unclear. V was pared by 5 bases and J by 6 bases, with 14 bases between. The CDR3 length is 13 residues. CDR3 coding DNA: TGTGCCAGCAGTATTGAGGCTAGTCCCGAGCAGTACGTC. Residues: CASSIEASPEQYV.

The chain joins TRBV20-1 to TRBJ2-2; 10 nucleotides align to TRBD2. CDR3 length: 16 amino acids. The germline V gene has CDR1 DFQATT and CDR2 SNEGSKA (reference sequence). V was clipped by 1 base and J by 3 bases; unmatched bases: 5. For the CDR3, the DNA is TGCAGTGCTAGAGGAGCGGGGGGGCTTTACACCGGGGAGCTGTTTTTT. It translates to CSARGAGGLYTGELFF.